This T cell receptor (beta chain) was observed in a study of human T cells and chemical hapten exposure. On the study more broadly: The study patch tested 0.01% DPC on the upper back and read results at 6 days. Overall study findings and caveats: With alopecia, donors may have immune responses unlike healthy people's. TCRs whose frequency exceeded 1 in 1000 remained the same following DPC sensitization.

V was shortened by 6 bases and J by 4 bases, with 11 bases between the two germline ends. The germline V gene has CDR1 SGHTA and CDR2 FQGNSA. CDR3 length equals 13 residues. Time point denoted: pre-sensitization, week 0. The treatment: therapeutic diphenylcyclopropenone sensitization with weekly scalp DPC. TCRdb analysed the RACE reads with MiXCR anew, one entry per CDR3 protein. The sample lists 150,000 to 200,000 distinct CDR3 sequences; 30% were seen once. Turning to this clonotype: The target antigen is unknown.

The origin of this receptor is a woman in her 30s with alopecia areata. Some clones in this sample may be carry-over from other donors' samples. The gene calls are TRBV7-2 and TRBJ2-3; TRBD2 might be the D (5 bases). Source: whole blood, taken in connection with sensitization to the hapten diphenylcyclopropenone (DPC). CDR3 bases: TGTGCCAGCAGAGACTACCCCCCAGATACGCAGTATTTT. Its protein is CASRDYPPDTQYF.